This entry describes one TCR beta chain. The antigen is not known. Looked up from germline, CDR1 is MNHNS and CDR2 is SASEGT. The CDR3 consists of 13 residues. The data were obtained in a study of OX40 agonist ivuxolimab in advanced cancers. Study information: Dose-escalation subjects each had hepatocellular carcinoma, melanoma, renal cell or head and neck cancer. Study-wide findings and caveats: Relative to CD4+ cells, CD8+ T cells on average had more expanded clones.

Clones were sequenced by immunoSEQ multiplex PCR, and TCRdb holds only the in-frame ones, with some missing. This sample has some 33,000 clones, with about 89% found just once. Sequences were derived from CD4+ or CD8+ T cells sorted from blood, sampled in a trial of the OX40 agonist ivuxolimab. This rearrangement joins TRBV6-1 to TRBJ2-2; 8 bases are shared with TRBD2. This clonotype was sampled from an adult with an advanced solid tumor such as melanoma, head and neck, liver or kidney cancer. CDR3: CASREGYTGELFF. The CDR3 DNA sequence: TGTGCTTCCCGGGAGGGGTACACCGGGGAGCTGTTTTTT.